The sequence of this T cell receptor (beta chain) was determined in a study of response to subunit inactivated influenza vaccine. Via MiXCR, TCRdb re-called the RT-PCR reads, giving one row per CDR3 protein. The sample contains roughly 790,000 distinct CDR3 sequences, 21% of which appear only once. This specimen was PBMCs from blood, taken about 5 days after vaccination. The sequence derives from a man aged 45-60 years who received an inactivated influenza vaccine.

The CDR3 loop reads CAISEGQGGNYGYTF. The CDR3 DNA is TGTGCCATCAGTGAAGGTCAGGGAGGCAACTATGGCTACACCTTC. The gene calls are TRBV10-3 and TRBJ1-2; D is perhaps TRBD1 (5 bases). Trimming took 3 bases from V and 2 from J, leaving 13 bases between them. The germline V gene has CDR1 ENHRY and CDR2 SYGVKD. The CDR3 runs to 15 residues.